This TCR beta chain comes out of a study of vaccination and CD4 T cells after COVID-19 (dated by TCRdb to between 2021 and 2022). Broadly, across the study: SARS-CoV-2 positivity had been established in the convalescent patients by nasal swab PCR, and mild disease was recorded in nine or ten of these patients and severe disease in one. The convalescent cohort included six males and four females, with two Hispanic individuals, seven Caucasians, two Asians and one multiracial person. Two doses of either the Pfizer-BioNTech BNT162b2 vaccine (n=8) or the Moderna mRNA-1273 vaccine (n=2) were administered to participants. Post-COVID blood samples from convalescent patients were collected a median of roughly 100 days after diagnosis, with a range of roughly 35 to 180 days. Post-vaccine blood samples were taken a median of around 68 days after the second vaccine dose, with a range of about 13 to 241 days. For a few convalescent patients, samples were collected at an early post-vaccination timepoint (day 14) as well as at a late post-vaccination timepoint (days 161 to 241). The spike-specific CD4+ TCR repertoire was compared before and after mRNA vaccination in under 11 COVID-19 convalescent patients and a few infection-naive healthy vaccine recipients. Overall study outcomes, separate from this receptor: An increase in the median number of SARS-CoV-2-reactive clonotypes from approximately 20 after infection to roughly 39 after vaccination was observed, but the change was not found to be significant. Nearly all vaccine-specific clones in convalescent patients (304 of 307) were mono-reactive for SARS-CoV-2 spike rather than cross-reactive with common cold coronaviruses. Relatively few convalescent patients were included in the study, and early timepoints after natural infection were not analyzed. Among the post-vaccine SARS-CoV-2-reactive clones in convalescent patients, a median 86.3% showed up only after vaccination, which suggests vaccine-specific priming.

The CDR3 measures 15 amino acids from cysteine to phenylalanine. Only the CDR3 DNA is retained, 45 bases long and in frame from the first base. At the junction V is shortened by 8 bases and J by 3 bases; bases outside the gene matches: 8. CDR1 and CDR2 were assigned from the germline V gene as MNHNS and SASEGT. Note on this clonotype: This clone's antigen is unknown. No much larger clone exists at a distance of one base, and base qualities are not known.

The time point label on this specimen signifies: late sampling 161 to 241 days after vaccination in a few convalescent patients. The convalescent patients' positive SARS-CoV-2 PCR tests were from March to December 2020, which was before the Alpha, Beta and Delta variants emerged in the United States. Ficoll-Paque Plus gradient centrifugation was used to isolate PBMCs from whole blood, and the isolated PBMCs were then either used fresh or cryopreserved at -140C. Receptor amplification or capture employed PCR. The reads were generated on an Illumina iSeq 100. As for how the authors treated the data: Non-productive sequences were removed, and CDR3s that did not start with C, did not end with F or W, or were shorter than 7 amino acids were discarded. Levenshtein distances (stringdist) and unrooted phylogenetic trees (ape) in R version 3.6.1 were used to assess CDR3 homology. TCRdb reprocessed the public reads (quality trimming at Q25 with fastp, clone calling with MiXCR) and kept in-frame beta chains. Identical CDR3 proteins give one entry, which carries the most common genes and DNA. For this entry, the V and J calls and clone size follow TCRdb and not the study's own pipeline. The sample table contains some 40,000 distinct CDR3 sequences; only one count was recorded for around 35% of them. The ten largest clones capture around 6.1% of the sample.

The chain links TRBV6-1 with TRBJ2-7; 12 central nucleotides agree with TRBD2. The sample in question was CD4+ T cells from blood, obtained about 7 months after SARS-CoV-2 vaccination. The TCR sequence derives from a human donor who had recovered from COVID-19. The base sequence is TGTGCCAGCCGCCGCGGACTAGCGGGAAACTACGAGCAGTACTTC. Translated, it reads CASRRGLAGNYEQYF.